A single T cell receptor (beta chain) is shown here with its context. Its matching antigen is unknown. The data belong to a study of OX40 agonist ivuxolimab in advanced cancers. Across the whole study: Patients were under 90% male with ages about 23 to 80, mean about 65.

Germline-derived CDR1 and CDR2 are SNHLY and FYNNEI. With 5 bases removed from V and 8 bases from J, the gap between germline ends came to 12 bases. The CDR3 runs 12 residues. Study results and caveats: Among patients with partial responses at 0.1-3.0 mg/kg, clonal expansion was among the lowest.

This table comes from immunoSEQ multiplex PCR, and its TCRdb copy is limited to in-frame clones, with some not included. The sample lists tens of thousands of clones, about four fifths occurring once. The sequence was obtained from an adult with an advanced solid tumor such as melanoma, head and neck, liver or kidney cancer. The sequences come from CD4+ or CD8+ T cells sorted from blood, collected in a trial of the OX40 agonist ivuxolimab. This rearrangement joins TRBV2 to TRBJ1-1, with TRBD1 as a possible D gene (6 bases). The DNA of the CDR3 is TGTGCCAGCAGTAGAACAGGGACCGAAGCTTTCTTT. This codes for CASSRTGTEAFF. Together with reference TRBV2 and TRBJ1-1, the CDR3 gives the full variable domain: EPEVTQTPSHQVTQMGQEVILRCVPISNHLYFYWYRQILGQKVEFLVSFYNNEISEKSEIFDDQFSVERPDGSNFTLKIRSTKLEDSAMYFCASSRTGTEAFFGQGTRLTVV.